One and the same sample provided the 29 T cell receptor beta chains below, sequenced in a study of T cell changes during pregnancy in multiple sclerosis. TCRdb keeps only in-frame clones here, not all; method: immunoSEQ multiplex PCR. The table records approximately 110,000 clones, about 89% of them present only once. The material was peripheral blood, obtained after pregnancy. The receptors stem from a female donor with multiple sclerosis, enrolled in a pregnancy study.

This chain uses TRBV27 with TRBJ1-1; perhaps TRBD1 as D (5 bases). This CDR3 has 14 residues. The germline V and J ends were trimmed by 7 bases and 4 bases, with 16 bases remaining between them. Germline V lookup: CDR1 MNHEY, CDR2 SMNVEV (reference sequence). Written as DNA, the CDR3 is TGTGCCAGCAACCGGGGCGGGGGTGGCACTGAAGCTTTCTTT. Amino acid sequence: CASNRGGGGTEAFF.

This chain joins TRBV11-1 and TRBJ1-2, with D unresolved. The germline gives CDR1 SGHAT, CDR2 FQDESV (reference sequence). This CDR3 contains 14 residues. With 5 bases removed from V and 0 bases from J, the gap between germline ends came to 10 bases. CDR3 in amino acids: CASSLTLSNYGYTF. CDR3 nucleotides: TGTGCCAGCAGCCTCACCCTATCTAACTATGGCTACACCTTC. Complete variable domain (other parts from reference TRBV11-1 and TRBJ1-2): EAEVAQSPRYKITEKSQAVAFWCDPISGHATLYWYRQILGQGPELLVQFQDESVVDDSQLPKDRFSAERLKGVDSTLKIQPAELGDSAMYLCASSLTLSNYGYTFGSGTRLTVV.

The genes are TRBV11-3 and TRBJ2-2; no reliable D call. CDR3 length: 14 residues. The V gene's germline CDR1 is SGHNT and CDR2 YENEEA. V lost 0 bases to trimming and J lost 3 bases, with 5 bases between them. This chain's CDR3 is CASSLDRYTGELFF. The CDR3 nucleotides are TGTGCCAGCAGCTTAGATCGGTACACCGGGGAGCTGTTTTTT.

This chain joins TRBV5-6 and TRBJ2-7; weak D call: TRBD1 (6 bases). Germline-derived CDR1 and CDR2 are SGHDT and YYEEEE. V lost 1 base to trimming and J lost 6 bases, with 20 bases between them. The CDR3 spans 16 residues. CDR3 amino acids: CASSLSGEGRGSEQYF. The CDR3 DNA reads TGTGCCAGCAGCTTGAGTGGTGAGGGCAGGGGCTCCGAGCAGTACTTC.

The chain employs TRBV2 and TRBJ2-5; 7 bases fit TRBD1. Germline V lookup: CDR1 SNHLY, CDR2 FYNNEI. The CDR3 totals 14 residues. V shed 5 bases and J 1 base; nucleotides not matched to a gene: 4. The CDR3: CASSRGQIQETQYF. The DNA of the CDR3 is TGTGCCAGCAGTAGGGGACAGATCCAAGAGACCCAGTACTTC.

CDR3 sequence (DNA): TGTGCCAGCAGCTTGGGGCCGGCCGGGGAGCTGTTTTTT. As protein: CASSLGPAGELFF. The chain combines TRBV7-3 with TRBJ2-2; TRBD1 is a possible D gene (5 bases). Germline lookup yields CDR1 SGHTA and CDR2 FQGTGA. The germline V and J ends were trimmed by 3 bases and 6 bases, with 8 bases remaining between them. The CDR3 consists of 13 residues.

This chain joins TRBV2 and TRBJ1-5; D gene ambiguous. CDR1 is SNHLY, CDR2 FYNNEI, per germline. The CDR3 is made up of 16 amino acids. The germline V and J ends were trimmed by 4 bases and 6 bases, with 19 bases remaining between them. CDR3: CASSAGRRSTSQPQHF. The CDR3 DNA reads TGTGCCAGCAGTGCAGGTCGGCGATCTACATCTCAGCCCCAGCATTTT.

The gene calls are TRBV10-1 and TRBJ1-1; D possibly corresponds to TRBD1 (5 bases). V dropped 2 bases and J dropped 5 bases, with 12 bases sitting between them. This CDR3 contains 14 residues. Per the germline V gene, CDR1 is WNHNN and CDR2 is SYGVQD (reference sequence). CDR3 DNA sequence: TGCGCCAGCAGTGAGGGACTTGGGGGGACTGAAGCTTTCTTT. Protein: CASSEGLGGTEAFF.

The chain is built from TRBV5-1 and TRBJ1-3; TRBD1 matches at 8 bases. The trim removed 4 bases at V and 0 bases at J, leaving 15 bases unmatched. The germline V gene has CDR1 SGHRS and CDR2 YFSETQ. The CDR3 totals 19 residues. The CDR3 sequence: CASSPTGQGVLRSGNTIYF. DNA of the CDR3: TGCGCCAGCAGCCCGACCGGACAGGGCGTACTCCGCTCTGGAAACACCATATATTTT.

The chain recombines TRBV7-9 with TRBJ2-5; 11 nucleotides match TRBD1. The CDR3 is 19 residues long. Germline V CDR1 and CDR2: SEHNR, FQNEAQ (reference sequence). V lost 1 base to trimming and J lost 2 bases; unmatched junction nucleotides: 12. CDR3 DNA: TGTGCCAGCAGCTTAGGAGAGGACAGGGGGCTCGCCGTTCAAGAGACCCAGTACTTC. Its protein product is CASSLGEDRGLAVQETQYF.

The CDR3 DNA is TGTGCCAGCTCGGCAGGGGCCACCTACGAGCAGTACTTC. Translating it yields CASSAGATYEQYF. The genes are TRBV25-1 and TRBJ2-7; tentatively, D is TRBD1 (6 bases). This CDR3 contains 13 residues. In germline, CDR1 is MGHDK, CDR2 SYGVNS. The V end was cut by 8 bases, the J end by 2 bases, with 13 bases between.

This clone was observed a single time. The chain uses TRBV7-8 and TRBJ1-2; D is possibly TRBD1 (6 bases). This CDR3 has 15 residues. CDR1 is SGHVS and CDR2 is FQNEAQ in the germline V gene. Trimming removed 5 bases from V and 1 base from J, with 14 bases in between. CDR3 sequence (DNA): TGTGCCAGCAGCCCAAGGACAGTATTTAACTATGGCTACACCTTC. It codes for CASSPRTVFNYGYTF.

The V gene is TRBV19, the J gene TRBJ1-6; D is uncertain. CDR1 and CDR2 (germline): LNHDA, SQIVND (reference sequence). CDR3 length equals 13 residues. With 5 bases removed from V and 9 bases from J, the gap between germline ends came to 11 bases. The CDR3 sequence: CASSPDWASPLHF. CDR3 in DNA: TGTGCCAGTAGTCCAGATTGGGCTTCACCCCTCCACTTT. Using reference TRBV19 and TRBJ1-6 for the parts outside the CDR3, the full variable domain is DGGITQSPKYLFRKEGQNVTLSCEQNLNHDAMYWYRQDPGQGLRLIYYSQIVNDFQKGDIAEGYSVSREKKESFPLTVTSAQKNPTAFYLCASSPDWASPLHFGNGTRLTVT.

This sequence joins TRBV29-1 and TRBJ2-1; the D is unclear. The CDR3 is 14 amino acids. V was clipped by 4 bases and J by 0 bases, with 10 bases between them. Germline loops: CDR1 SQVTM, CDR2 ANQGSEA. The DNA for the CDR3 is TGCAGCGTTGTTCTGGTTAGCTCCTACAATGAGCAGTTCTTC. Residues: CSVVLVSSYNEQFF.

The J gene is TRBJ2-7, the V gene TRBV10-3; 14 positions agree with TRBD2. The CDR3 totals 17 residues. Germline values: CDR1 ENHRY, CDR2 SYGVKD. The junction had 7 bases not matched to a gene; V was cut back by 2 bases and J by 4 bases. This chain's CDR3 is CAISEPGLAGVRYEQYF. The CDR3 DNA reads TGTGCCATCAGTGAGCCGGGACTAGCGGGGGTACGGTACGAGCAGTACTTC.

V and J are TRBV4-1 and TRBJ2-5; TRBD1 is a possible D gene (6 bases). Trimming took off 1 base at V and 3 bases at J, with 21 bases between the two ends. The length of the CDR3 is 18 residues. The V gene's germline CDR1 is MGHRA and CDR2 YSYEKL. The CDR3 sequence: CASSQVVATGRKKETQYF. CDR3 coding DNA: TGCGCCAGCAGCCAAGTAGTTGCGACAGGAAGAAAAAAAGAGACCCAGTACTTC.

The V and J genes are TRBV6-1 and TRBJ2-3; possibly TRBD1 for D (6 bases). Germline V gene lookup returns CDR1 MNHNS and CDR2 SASEGT. Deletions cut 4 bases from V and 1 base from J, with 15 bases between. There are 16 residues in the CDR3. For the CDR3, the DNA is TGTGCCAGCAGTGGTAGCCAGGGGCAGGGCACAGATACGCAGTATTTT. It codes for CASSGSQGQGTDTQYF.

This clone came up once. The chain is built from TRBV27 and TRBJ1-5; D is unclear. Germline-derived CDR1 and CDR2 are MNHEY and SMNVEV (reference sequence). This CDR3 spans 18 amino acids. V lost 0 bases, J lost 0 bases, and 15 bases lay in between. CDR3 sequence reads: CASSLSRLTAYSNQPQHF. In nucleotides, the CDR3 is TGTGCCAGCAGTTTATCACGACTGACCGCCTATAGCAATCAGCCCCAGCATTTT.

J is TRBJ1-2 and V is TRBV4-1; perhaps TRBD1 as D (6 bases). The germline V and J ends were trimmed by 4 bases and 1 base, with 10 bases remaining between them. The CDR3 extends over 14 amino acids. Germline V gives CDR1 MGHRA, CDR2 YSYEKL. CDR3 region: CASSPDSFNYGYTF. The CDR3 DNA sequence: TGCGCCAGCAGCCCGGACAGTTTTAACTATGGCTACACCTTC.

This chain links TRBV19 with TRBJ2-2; 12 bases are shared with TRBD2. CDR1 is LNHDA, CDR2 SQIVND, per germline (reference sequence). CDR3 length equals 16 residues. The ends lost 7 bases at V and 6 bases at J; junction bases unmatched: 9. The CDR3 spells CASTPRTSGVAGELFF. The CDR3 bases are TGTGCCAGTACCCCGCGGACTAGCGGGGTGGCCGGGGAGCTGTTTTTT.

V usage is TRBV5-6 and J usage is TRBJ2-1, with 9 positions matching TRBD1. Germline CDR1 SGHDT, CDR2 YYEEEE. This CDR3 is built from 16 residues. Germline trimming cut 5 bases from V and 1 base from J; bases unmatched to any gene: 7. CDR3 sequence (DNA): TGTGCCAGCAGTCGCCGGGACAGGGCATCCTACAATGAGCAGTTCTTC. This encodes CASSRRDRASYNEQFF.

The CDR3 loop is CAGTLGQFYEQYF. The CDR3 DNA sequence: TGTGCCGGGACTTTGGGACAGTTCTACGAGCAGTACTTC. The rearrangement links TRBV5-8 to TRBJ2-7; TRBD1 is a possible D gene (7 bases). V was pared by 10 bases and J by 3 bases, with 17 bases between. The CDR3 consists of 13 residues. Germline V gives CDR1 SGHTS, CDR2 YDEGEE.

V usage is TRBV4-1 and J usage is TRBJ2-7; 9 bases are a match to TRBD1. CDR3 length: 15 amino acids. V trimming: 2 bases; J trimming: 2 bases; junction bases outside the gene matches: 4. Germline-derived CDR1 and CDR2 are MGHRA and YSYEKL. The CDR3 DNA reads TGCGCCAGCAGCCAAACGACAGGGGGAGCCTACGAGCAGTACTTC. Translated, it gives CASSQTTGGAYEQYF.

The rearrangement links TRBV7-9 to TRBJ1-5; 7 positions agree with TRBD1. CDR3 length equals 16 residues. Germline trimming cut 2 bases from V and 2 bases from J; bases unmatched to any gene: 6. Germline lookup yields CDR1 SEHNR and CDR2 FQNEAQ (reference sequence). The chain's CDR3 is CASSLSTGSGNQPQHF. The CDR3 nucleotides are TGTGCCAGCAGCTTATCGACAGGGTCGGGCAATCAGCCCCAGCATTTT.

The rearrangement links TRBV27 to TRBJ2-3; 8 bases map to TRBD1. This CDR3 is 13 amino acids long. CDR1 and CDR2 (germline): MNHEY, SMNVEV (reference sequence). With 10 bases clipped from V and 5 bases from J, the junction kept 8 bases outside the gene matches. The CDR3 bases are TGTGCCACTCGGGACAGGTCGGGAGATACGCAGTATTTT. Protein sequence: CATRDRSGDTQYF.

The chain links TRBV4-1 to TRBJ1-2, with 8 bases matching TRBD1. This CDR3 has 15 residues. J lost 3 bases, V lost 1 base, and 4 bases had no gene match. Germline V gene lookup returns CDR1 MGHRA and CDR2 YSYEKL. The CDR3 reads CASSQGQGAYYGYTF. As DNA, the CDR3 is TGCGCCAGCAGCCAAGGGCAGGGGGCCTACTATGGCTACACCTTC.

V gene TRBV21-1 combines with J gene TRBJ1-1. TRBV21-1 is a documented pseudogene. The CDR3 has 17 residues. The CDR3 DNA follows: TGTGCCAGCAGCAAAAGGAAAGTCGAGGCGCCTGGTGCTGAAGCTTTCTTT. Amino acid sequence: CASSKRKVEAPGAEAFF.

The V call is TRBV7-6, the J call TRBJ2-2; no clear D. Germline V gene data show CDR1 as SGHVS and CDR2 as FNYEAQ. V gave up 2 bases and J gave up 0 bases, with 7 bases separating them. The CDR3 length is 15 residues. CDR3 in DNA: TGTGCCAGCAGCTTACTAGACGCGAACACCGGGGAGCTGTTTTTT. Translating it yields CASSLLDANTGELFF. Complete variable domain (other parts from reference TRBV7-6 and TRBJ2-2): GAGVSQSPRYKVTKRGQDVALRCDPISGHVSLYWYRQALGQGPEFLTYFNYEAQQDKSGLPNDRFSAERPEGSISTLTIQRTEQRDSAMYRCASSLLDANTGELFFGEGSRLTVL.

CDR3 DNA sequence: TGTGCCAGCAGCTTAGTTGGGGGGGGCAGGGAGGGACCTAACACTGAAGCTTTCTTT. It translates to CASSLVGGGREGPNTEAFF. The V and J genes are TRBV7-6 and TRBJ1-1; perhaps TRBD1 as D (6 bases). V dropped 1 base and J dropped 2 bases, with 23 bases sitting between them. This CDR3 comprises 19 residues. The V gene's germline CDR1 is SGHVS and CDR2 FNYEAQ.